Shown below are 14 T cell receptor beta chains from a single sample sequenced in a study of T cells in Graves' hyperthyroidism and ophthalmopathy. Template material for amplifying TCR beta CDR3 regions consisted of RNA transcripts. Researchers ran a first-round RT-PCR on the TCR CDR3 using the HTBI primer set. TCRdb independently ran MiXCR on the multiplex PCR reads; one entry per CDR3 protein. This table has around 800,000 distinct CDR3 sequences, more than 30% appearing once. Sequenced sample: blood. The receptors here all came from a man between 18 and 35 years old with Graves' hyperthyroidism.

About this clonotype itself: This could be a read error, since a much larger clone is one nucleotide away. The chain recombines TRBV7-2 with TRBJ2-5; D gene uncertain. Trimming took off 1 base at V and 6 bases at J, with 15 bases between the two ends. The length of the CDR3 is 15 residues. The germline V gene has CDR1 SGHTA and CDR2 FQGNSA. CDR3 sequence reads: CASSLGSSEGKTQYF. In DNA, the CDR3 is TGTGCCAGCAGCTTAGGGTCGTCTGAAGGGAAGACCCAGTACTTC. Full variable domain (remainder filled in from reference TRBV7-2 and TRBJ2-5): GAGVSQSPSNKVTEKGKDVELRCDPISGHTALYWYRQSLGQGLEFLIYFQGNSAPDKSGLPSDRFSAERTGGSVSTLTIQRTQQEDSAVYLCASSLGSSEGKTQYFGPGTRLLVL.

The V gene is TRBV7-2, the J gene TRBJ2-7, with 7 bases lining up with TRBD2. The CDR3 sequence is 15 residues long. Unmatched junction bases numbered 12, after V lost 6 bases and J lost 4 bases. CDR1 is SGHTA and CDR2 is FQGNSA in the germline V gene. CDR3 coding DNA: TGTGCCAGCAGGCGCGGAGCTAGCGGATGGTACGAGCAGTACTTC. Translation: CASRRGASGWYEQYF. Together with reference TRBV7-2 and TRBJ2-7, the CDR3 gives the full variable domain: GAGVSQSPSNKVTEKGKDVELRCDPISGHTALYWYRQSLGQGLEFLIYFQGNSAPDKSGLPSDRFSAERTGGSVSTLTIQRTQQEDSAVYLCASRRGASGWYEQYFGPGTRLTVT.

The V gene is TRBV7-2, the J gene TRBJ2-5; possible D gene TRBD2, 6 bases. CDR3 length equals 15 residues. V dropped 4 bases and J dropped 4 bases, with 16 bases sitting between them. The V gene's germline CDR1 is SGHTA and CDR2 FQGNSA. The CDR3 region is CASSSVAGSGETQYF. The CDR3 DNA is TGTGCCAGCAGCTCAGTCGCGGGGTCGGGAGAGACCCAGTACTTC.

This clonotype was counted at least ten times. V is TRBV7-2 and J is TRBJ1-6; possibly TRBD1 for D (6 bases). V gave up 6 bases and J gave up 4 bases, with 10 bases separating them. The germline gives CDR1 SGHTA, CDR2 FQGNSA. CDR3 length equals 14 residues. The CDR3 coding sequence is TGTGCCAGCAGTTGGACAGCTTATAATTCACCCCTCCACTTT. This encodes CASSWTAYNSPLHF.

The gene calls are TRBV10-1 and TRBJ2-2; tentative D call: TRBD2 (6 bases). Trimming removed 9 bases from V and 3 bases from J, with 23 bases in between. The CDR3 runs to 17 residues. CDR1 is WNHNN, CDR2 SYGVQD, per germline (reference sequence). CDR3 sequence reads: CARGTQTPRGHTGELFF. DNA of the CDR3: TGCGCCAGAGGGACTCAAACCCCCCGGGGCCACACCGGGGAGCTGTTTTTT.

The chain recombines TRBV7-2 with TRBJ2-7, with 8 bases matching TRBD1. V shed 4 bases, J shed 2 bases, and the junction held 10 bases outside the gene matches. Germline V gene data show CDR1 as SGHTA and CDR2 as FQGNSA. This CDR3 spans 16 amino acids. CDR3: CASSSNPDRDPYEQYF. CDR3 bases: TGTGCCAGCAGCTCCAACCCGGACAGGGATCCCTACGAGCAGTACTTC. Drawing the rest from reference TRBV7-2 and TRBJ2-7, the complete variable domain is GAGVSQSPSNKVTEKGKDVELRCDPISGHTALYWYRQSLGQGLEFLIYFQGNSAPDKSGLPSDRFSAERTGGSVSTLTIQRTQQEDSAVYLCASSSNPDRDPYEQYFGPGTRLTVT.

There are a few counts of this clonotype. This chain's CDR3 is CASSEDRVANEKLFF. CDR3 coding DNA: TGTGCCAGCAGTGAGGACAGGGTGGCTAATGAAAAACTGTTTTTT. V usage is TRBV7-9 and J usage is TRBJ1-4; TRBD1 matches 8 bases. The V gene end was trimmed by 6 bases and the J gene end by 3 bases; junction bases not matched to a gene: 6. CDR3 length equals 15 residues. Germline loops: CDR1 SEHNR, CDR2 FQNEAQ (reference sequence).

This CDR3 reads CASSQEGGSQPQHF. CDR3 bases: TGCGCCAGCAGCCAAGAGGGGGGGAGTCAGCCCCAGCATTTT. V gene TRBV4-1 combines with J gene TRBJ1-5, with D tentatively TRBD1 (5 bases). Germline CDR1 MGHRA, CDR2 YSYEKL. Trimming stripped 0 bases from V and 6 bases from J, with 9 bases between. This CDR3 has 14 residues.

The chain combines TRBV25-1 with TRBJ1-5, with D unclear. CDR3 length equals 11 residues. V was pared by 1 base and J by 6 bases, with 1 base between. Per germline, CDR1 MGHDK and CDR2 SYGVNS. CDR3 DNA: TGTGCCAGCAGTGAATTTCAGCCCCAGCATTTT. Encoded protein: CASSEFQPQHF. Full variable domain (outside the CDR3, taken from reference TRBV25-1 and TRBJ1-5): EADIYQTPRYLVIGTGKKITLECSQTMGHDKMYWYQQDPGMELHLIHYSYGVNSTEKGDLSSESTVSRIRTEHFPLTLESARPSHTSQYLCASSEFQPQHFGDGTRLSIL.

J is TRBJ2-5 and V is TRBV6-5; D gene ambiguous. The CDR3 covers 13 residues. Trimming removed 2 bases at V and 5 bases at J, with 9 bases between. Germline V CDR1 and CDR2: MNHEY, SVGAGI. The CDR3 is CASSYPIPETQYF. The CDR3, as DNA: TGTGCCAGCAGTTACCCCATTCCCGAGACCCAGTACTTC.

The chain is built from TRBV25-1 and TRBJ1-1; D unresolved. Germline V gives CDR1 MGHDK, CDR2 SYGVNS. CDR3 length: 15 amino acids. V lost 4 bases and J 2 bases, leaving 14 bases between the germline ends. The DNA of the CDR3 is TGTGCCAGCAGTGTAAATACGATTATCAACACTGAAGCTTTCTTT. Translated: CASSVNTIINTEAFF.

The chain uses TRBV19 and TRBJ1-2; no clear D. V was cut by 7 bases and J by 4 bases, with 13 bases left in between. Germline assignment: CDR1 LNHDA and CDR2 SQIVND (reference sequence). The CDR3 extends over 13 amino acids. CDR3 sequence reads: CASKPGPGYGYTF. The CDR3 DNA is TGTGCCAGTAAGCCCGGGCCGGGCTATGGCTACACCTTC.

This clonotype was detected once. One base away lies a much larger clone, so this may be a sequencing read error. Here the CDR3 DNA reads TGTGCCAGCAGGGGACTAGCGGGAGGAGGTGAGACCCAGTACTTC. It codes for CASRGLAGGGETQYF. The chain uses TRBV2 and TRBJ2-5, with TRBD2 matching over 15 bases. Trimming took 6 bases from V and 5 from J; bases not matched to a gene: 4. CDR1 SNHLY and CDR2 FYNNEI come from the germline V gene. The CDR3 extends over 15 amino acids.

Comments on this clonotype: Likely a read error: the CDR3 ends without its conserved phenylalanine or tryptophan. The chain combines TRBV10-2 with TRBJ1-1; D not certain. The germline V and J ends were trimmed by 5 bases and 0 bases, with 7 bases remaining between them. The CDR3 length is 13 residues. Germline assignment: CDR1 WSHSY and CDR2 SAAADI. The CDR3 DNA is TGCGCCAGCAGTACCACTATGAACACTGAAGCTTTCTCT. Translated: CASSTTMNTEAFS.